This T cell receptor beta chain derives from a study of T cell clonality in common variable immunodeficiency. Study-wide results and limits: Shared TCRbeta clones were fewer between CVID subjects than controls. In common variable immunodeficiency, TCR beta chains reportedly carried fewer deletions and N-nucleotide insertions. TCRbeta clonality was increased in CVID versus healthy controls.

This clone was picked up many times. Its antigen is unidentified. The sequence runs out 3 residues before the end of the CDR3; the remainder is reconstructed from the germline J gene. Trimming took 5 bases from V and 6 from J; bases not matched to a gene: 5. CDR3 length: 13 amino acids. CDR1 is SGHTA and CDR2 is FQGNSA in the germline V gene. Control and CVID samples contributed equal amounts of genomic DNA. The data were produced by immunoSEQ multiplex PCR, yet TCRdb's version contains in-frame clones alone and is incomplete. Sampling found 75,000 to 85,000 clones, none seen once. This chain connects TRBV7-2 to TRBJ2-3, with TRBD2 matching 7 bases. This receptor was obtained from a person between 18 and 75 years old in good health. The sample consisted of peripheral blood mononuclear cells. CDR3 loop: CASSRLARDTQYF. The covered CDR3 bases are TGTGCCAGCAGCCGACTAGCAAGGGATACG.